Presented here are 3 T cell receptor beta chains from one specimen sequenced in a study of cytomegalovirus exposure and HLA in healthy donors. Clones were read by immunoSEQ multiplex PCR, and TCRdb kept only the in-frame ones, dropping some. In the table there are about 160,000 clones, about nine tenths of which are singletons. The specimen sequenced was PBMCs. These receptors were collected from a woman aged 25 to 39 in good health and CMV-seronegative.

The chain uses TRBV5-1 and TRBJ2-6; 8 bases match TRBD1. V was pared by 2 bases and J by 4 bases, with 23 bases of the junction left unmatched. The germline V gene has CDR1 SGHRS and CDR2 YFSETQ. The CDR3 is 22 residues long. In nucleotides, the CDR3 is TGCGCCAGCAGCTTACGAGGTGGGACAGGAAACATTATCGAGCGGGGGGCCAACGTCCTGACTTTC. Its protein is CASSLRGGTGNIIERGANVLTF. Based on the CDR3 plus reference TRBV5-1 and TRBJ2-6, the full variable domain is KAGVTQTPRYLIKTRGQQVTLSCSPISGHRSVSWYQQTPGQGLQFLFEYFSETQRNKGNFPGRFSGRQFSNSRSEMNVSTLELGDSALYLCASSLRGGTGNIIERGANVLTFGAGSRLTVL.

CDR3 nucleotides: TGTGCCAGCAGTTACGGCAGCATCCAAGAGACCCAGTACTTC. It is translated as CASSYGSIQETQYF. This chain uses TRBV6-6 with TRBJ2-5; unclear D gene. Germline V lookup: CDR1 MNHNY, CDR2 SVGAGI (reference sequence). The CDR3 sequence is 14 residues long. Trimming left V 2 bases short and J 1 base short, with 8 bases between.

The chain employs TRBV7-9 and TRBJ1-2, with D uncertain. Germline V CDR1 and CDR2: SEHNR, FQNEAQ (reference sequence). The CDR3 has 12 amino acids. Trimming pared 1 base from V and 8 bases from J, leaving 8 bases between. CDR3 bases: TGTGCCAGCAGCTTAGTACTCCAAGGCTACACCTTC. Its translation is CASSLVLQGYTF.